These T cell receptor beta chains were read from a single sample in a study of OX40 agonist ivuxolimab in advanced cancers. TCRdb's copy holds only in-frame clones and misses some; the assay was immunoSEQ multiplex PCR. Here the sample spans more than 75,000 clones, approximately 85% being singletons. This sample comprised CD4+ or CD8+ T cells sorted from blood, obtained in a trial of the OX40 agonist ivuxolimab. The receptor set was obtained from an adult with an advanced solid tumor such as melanoma, head and neck, liver or kidney cancer. The CDR3 runs from the conserved cysteine through the conserved F or W. D genes are given only for firm matches. The size of a clone is reported for some rows only, either as once, few or many, or as a class for expanded clones.

v_call: TRBV18
clone_size: -
d_call: -
j_call: TRBJ2-3
cdr3_nt: TGTGCCAGCTCACCGACAAGTATCACAGATACGCAGTATTTT
cdr3_aa: CASSPTSITDTQYF

v_call: TRBV5-1
clone_size: once
d_call: TRBD1
j_call: TRBJ1-1
cdr3_nt: TGCGCCAGCAGCTTGGCCCCCGGGACAGGCCACACTGAAGCTTTCTTT
cdr3_aa: CASSLAPGTGHTEAFF

v_call: TRBV28
clone_size: once
d_call: -
j_call: TRBJ1-2
cdr3_nt: TGTGCCAGCCGATCCTTAGGGGTAGAGGGCTACACCTTC
cdr3_aa: CASRSLGVEGYTF

v_call: TRBV6-6
clone_size: -
d_call: -
j_call: TRBJ2-2
cdr3_nt: TGTGCCAGCACCGAGAGGGGCAAGACCGGGGAGCTGTTTTTT
cdr3_aa: CASTERGKTGELFF

v_call: TRBV6-5
clone_size: -
d_call: -
j_call: TRBJ1-5
cdr3_nt: TGTGCCAGCAGTTATTCCGCGTATAGCAATCAGCCCCAGCATTTT
cdr3_aa: CASSYSAYSNQPQHF

v_call: TRBV7-3
clone_size: -
d_call: -
j_call: TRBJ2-5
cdr3_nt: TGTGCCAGCAGCTTAACGAGGGGTCCCCAAGAGACCCAGTACTTC
cdr3_aa: CASSLTRGPQETQYF

v_call: TRBV2
clone_size: -
d_call: TRBD1
j_call: TRBJ2-7
cdr3_nt: TGTGCCAGCCAGGGGGACAGGGGCTACGAGCAGTACTTC
cdr3_aa: CASQGDRGYEQYF

v_call: TRBV19
clone_size: -
d_call: -
j_call: TRBJ1-5
cdr3_nt: TGTGCCAGTAGTATAGACCGGGGGCACAATCAGCCCCAGCATTTT
cdr3_aa: CASSIDRGHNQPQHF

v_call: TRBV2
clone_size: -
d_call: -
j_call: TRBJ2-7
cdr3_nt: TGTGCCAGCAGGGGGGGAAGAAGTTTCAACGAGCAGTACTTC
cdr3_aa: CASRGGRSFNEQYF

v_call: TRBV19
clone_size: -
d_call: -
j_call: TRBJ1-1
cdr3_nt: TGTGCCAGTAGTACCCGGGCCTTGGGGAACACTGAAGCTTTCTTT
cdr3_aa: CASSTRALGNTEAFF

v_call: TRBV25-1
clone_size: -
d_call: -
j_call: TRBJ2-1
cdr3_nt: TGTGCCAGCAGCGGGGACTCCCGCAATGAGCAGTTCTTC
cdr3_aa: CASSGDSRNEQFF

v_call: TRBV5-4
clone_size: -
d_call: TRBD1
j_call: TRBJ1-5
cdr3_nt: TGTGCCAGCAGCACTGGACAGGGGACAGATCAGCCCCAGCATTTT
cdr3_aa: CASSTGQGTDQPQHF

v_call: TRBV28
clone_size: -
d_call: TRBD2
j_call: TRBJ2-5
cdr3_nt: TGTGCCAGCAGTTTCAATAGCGGGACGCAAGAGACCCAGTACTTC
cdr3_aa: CASSFNSGTQETQYF

v_call: TRBV11-2
clone_size: -
d_call: TRBD2
j_call: TRBJ2-1
cdr3_nt: TGTGCCAGCAGCTTAGATAGCATCGGGACTAGCGGGAGGGCCCGAAATGAGCAGTTCTTC
cdr3_aa: CASSLDSIGTSGRARNEQFF

v_call: TRBV18
clone_size: -
d_call: TRBD1
j_call: TRBJ1-2
cdr3_nt: TGTGCCAGCTCCTCCGGGACAGGTCCGATCGACTACACCTTC
cdr3_aa: CASSSGTGPIDYTF

v_call: TRBV4-1
clone_size: -
d_call: -
j_call: TRBJ2-1
cdr3_nt: TGCGCCAGCAGCCAGATTTTACAGGGCGGGATCCTCAATGAGCAGTTCTTC
cdr3_aa: CASSQILQGGILNEQFF

v_call: TRBV6-6
clone_size: -
d_call: -
j_call: TRBJ2-2
cdr3_nt: TGTGCCACCAAAAGAGGGGGGTCCGGGGAGCTGTTTTTT
cdr3_aa: CATKRGGSGELFF

v_call: TRBV5-1
clone_size: few
d_call: TRBD2
j_call: TRBJ2-5
cdr3_nt: TGCGCCAGCACGCTAGCGGGTAAAGAGACCCAGTACTTC
cdr3_aa: CASTLAGKETQYF

v_call: TRBV6-5
clone_size: -
d_call: TRBD1
j_call: TRBJ1-1
cdr3_nt: TGTGCCAGCACCAAAAGGGACAGGGTATCTGAAGCTTTCTTT
cdr3_aa: CASTKRDRVSEAFF

v_call: TRBV19
clone_size: -
d_call: -
j_call: TRBJ2-2
cdr3_nt: TGTGCCAGTAGCCGACCCCGGGGTAGCGGACTCACCGGGGAGCTGTTTTTT
cdr3_aa: CASSRPRGSGLTGELFF

v_call: TRBV4-3
clone_size: once
d_call: -
j_call: TRBJ2-5
cdr3_nt: TGCGCCAGCAGCCAAGATATCGGGTCAGAGACCCAGTACTTC
cdr3_aa: CASSQDIGSETQYF

v_call: TRBV9
clone_size: -
d_call: -
j_call: TRBJ2-1
cdr3_nt: TGTGCCAGCAGCGTAGCTACTTTTACCACAGGTAACAATGAGCAGTTCTTC
cdr3_aa: CASSVATFTTGNNEQFF

v_call: TRBV7-3
clone_size: -
d_call: -
j_call: TRBJ2-7
cdr3_nt: TGTGCCAGCAGCTCAGAGCAGGGCTACGAGCAGTACTTC
cdr3_aa: CASSSEQGYEQYF

v_call: TRBV7-7
clone_size: few
d_call: -
j_call: TRBJ2-3
cdr3_nt: TGTGCTAGCAGCTTAGGAGGGGCCCACACAGATACGCAGTATTTT
cdr3_aa: CASSLGGAHTDTQYF

v_call: TRBV18
clone_size: -
d_call: -
j_call: TRBJ1-1
cdr3_nt: TGTGCCAGCTCACCACCGGGGGGAGGGACGGCTTTCTTT
cdr3_aa: CASSPPGGGTAFF